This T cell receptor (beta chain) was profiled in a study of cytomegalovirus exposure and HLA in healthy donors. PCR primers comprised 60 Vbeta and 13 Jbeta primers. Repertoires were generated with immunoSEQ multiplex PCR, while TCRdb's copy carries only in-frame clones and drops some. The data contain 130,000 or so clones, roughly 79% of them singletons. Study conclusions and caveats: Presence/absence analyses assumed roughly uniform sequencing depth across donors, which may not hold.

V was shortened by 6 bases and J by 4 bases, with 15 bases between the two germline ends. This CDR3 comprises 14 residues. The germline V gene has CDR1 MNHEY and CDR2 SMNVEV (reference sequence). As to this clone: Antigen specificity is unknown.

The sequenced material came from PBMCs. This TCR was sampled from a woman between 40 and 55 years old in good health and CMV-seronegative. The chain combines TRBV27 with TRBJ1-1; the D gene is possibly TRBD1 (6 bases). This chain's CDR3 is CASSLGGGPTEAFF. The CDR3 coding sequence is TGTGCCAGCAGCCTAGGGGGGGGACCCACTGAAGCTTTCTTT.